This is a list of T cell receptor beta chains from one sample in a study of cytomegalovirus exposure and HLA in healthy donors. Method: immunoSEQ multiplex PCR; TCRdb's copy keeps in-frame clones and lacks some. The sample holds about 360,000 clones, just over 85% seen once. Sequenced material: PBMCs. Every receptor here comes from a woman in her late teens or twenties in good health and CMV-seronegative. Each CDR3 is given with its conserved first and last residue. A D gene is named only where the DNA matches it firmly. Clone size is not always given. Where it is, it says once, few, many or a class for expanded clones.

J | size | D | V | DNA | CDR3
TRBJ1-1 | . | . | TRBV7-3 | TGTGCCAGCAGTCTTACATCGAACACTGAAGCTTTCTTT | CASSLTSNTEAFF
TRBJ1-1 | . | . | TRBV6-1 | TGTGCCAGCACCTTAGGGGGTAACACTGAAGCTTTCTTT | CASTLGGNTEAFF
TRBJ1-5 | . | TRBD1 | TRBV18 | TGTGCCAGCACCATCCACTCTCCGGGACAGGGTACATGGCCCCAGCATTTT | CASTIHSPGQGTWPQHF
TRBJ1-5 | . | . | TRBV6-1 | TGTGCCAGCAGCCCGCGGGGCGGCAATCAGCCCCAGCATTTT | CASSPRGGNQPQHF
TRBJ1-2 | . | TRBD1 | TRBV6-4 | TGTGCCAGCAGTGACCGGGACAGGGGTGGCCATGGCTACACCTTC | CASSDRDRGGHGYTF
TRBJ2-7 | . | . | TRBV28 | TGTGCCAGCAGCCCCGGGTTAGACAGTGTAGCCTACGAGCAGTACTTC | CASSPGLDSVAYEQYF
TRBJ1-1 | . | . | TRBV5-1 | TGCGCCAGCAGCCCCGGGAGCATGAACACTGAAGCTTTCTTT | CASSPGSMNTEAFF
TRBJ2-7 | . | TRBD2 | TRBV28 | TGTGCCAGCAAAACTAGCGCCTCCTACGAGCAGTACTTC | CASKTSASYEQYF
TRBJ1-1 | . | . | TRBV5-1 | TGCGCCAGCAGCTTGGACAGGGCCGGCACTGAAGCTTTCTTT | CASSLDRAGTEAFF
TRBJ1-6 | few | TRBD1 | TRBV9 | TGTGCCAGCGGCATGGACAGGGGATATTCACCCCTCCACTTT | CASGMDRGYSPLHF
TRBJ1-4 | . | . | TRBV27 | TGTGCCAGCAGTTTATTTACGAGGGAGCGGTCTAATGAAAAACTGTTTTTT | CASSLFTRERSNEKLFF
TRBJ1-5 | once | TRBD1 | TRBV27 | TGTGCCAGCAGTCCTGGGACAGGAAATCAGCCCCAGCATTTT | CASSPGTGNQPQHF
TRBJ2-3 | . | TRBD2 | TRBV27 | TGTGCCAGCAGTGAGGTAGCGGGAGGGTCAGATACGCAGTATTTT | CASSEVAGGSDTQYF
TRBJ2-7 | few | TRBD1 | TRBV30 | TGTGCCTGGAGTAAAGGGACAGGGGTCGAGCAGTACTTC | CAWSKGTGVEQYF
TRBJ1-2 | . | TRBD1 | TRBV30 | TGTGCCTGGGGGACAGGGAATGGCTACACCTTC | CAWGTGNGYTF